Below are 23 T cell receptor beta chains sequenced from a single sample in a study of cytomegalovirus exposure and HLA in healthy donors. Primers for the PCR totalled 60 Vbeta and 13 Jbeta. The data were produced by immunoSEQ multiplex PCR, yet TCRdb's version contains in-frame clones alone and is incomplete. The sample yields under 120,000 clones, 79% seen once. Sequences were obtained from PBMCs. The receptors stem from a woman in her thirties or forties in good health and CMV-seronegative.

The chain uses TRBV5-1 and TRBJ1-1, with TRBD1 identical over 7 bases. V dropped 4 bases and J dropped 1; count of bases not matched to a gene: 4. The CDR3 is made up of 14 amino acids. Per the germline V gene, CDR1 is SGHRS and CDR2 is YFSETQ. Here the CDR3 DNA reads TGCGCCAGCAGCCCCGGGACAGAGAACACTGAAGCTTTCTTT. Its protein is CASSPGTENTEAFF. The whole variable domain, remainder taken from reference TRBV5-1 and TRBJ1-1, is KAGVTQTPRYLIKTRGQQVTLSCSPISGHRSVSWYQQTPGQGLQFLFEYFSETQRNKGNFPGRFSGRQFSNSRSEMNVSTLELGDSALYLCASSPGTENTEAFFGQGTRLTVV.

This sequence joins TRBV2 and TRBJ1-6; the D is unclear. The CDR3 is 14 amino acids. The V end lost 5 bases, the J end lost 5 bases, and 10 bases lay between the germline ends. Germline CDR1 reads SNHLY; CDR2 reads FYNNEI. The chain's CDR3 is CASSSQWDNSPLHF. CDR3 bases: TGTGCCAGCAGTTCACAGTGGGATAATTCACCCCTCCACTTT.

In this sample, this clone turned up a few times. The chain combines TRBV14 with TRBJ1-3; D possibly corresponds to TRBD1 (5 bases). Germline V CDR1 and CDR2: SGHDN, FVKESK. Trimming took off 4 bases at V and 0 bases at J, with 13 bases between the two ends. The CDR3 length is 16 residues. CDR3 bases: TGTGCCAGCAGCCTAGTCGGGGGATTCTCTGGAAACACCATATATTTT. As protein: CASSLVGGFSGNTIYF. Full variable domain (remainder filled in from reference TRBV14 and TRBJ1-3): EAGVTQFPSHSVIEKGQTVTLRCDPISGHDNLYWYRRVMGKEIKFLLHFVKESKQDESGMPNNRFLAERTGGTYSTLKVQPAELEDSGVYFCASSLVGGFSGNTIYFGEGSWLTVV.

As DNA, the CDR3 is TGTGCCAGCAGCTTGACAGGGTCCGATACGCAGTATTTT. Its translation: CASSLTGSDTQYF. This rearrangement joins TRBV7-2 to TRBJ2-3; 7 nucleotides align to TRBD1. V lost 3 bases to trimming and J lost 6 bases; unmatched junction nucleotides: 3. CDR3 size: 13 residues. The germline CDR1 and CDR2 sequences are SGHTA and FQGNSA.

The genes are TRBV23-1 and TRBJ2-6; 9 bases agree with TRBD1. TRBV23-1 is an ORF, and what it does is uncertain. This CDR3 is 15 amino acids long. Germline trimming cut 10 bases from V and 2 bases from J; bases unmatched to any gene: 6. The CDR3 sequence is CATDRGFPGANVLTF. CDR3 coding DNA: TGCGCCACGGACAGGGGATTCCCTGGGGCCAACGTCCTGACTTTC.

This clone was counted a single time. The J gene is TRBJ2-7, the V gene TRBV11-2; TRBD1 aligns across 8 bases. The CDR3 covers 15 residues. Unmatched junction bases numbered 12, after V lost 4 bases and J lost 7 bases. Germline CDR1 SGHAT, CDR2 FQNNGV. CDR3: CASSSGQAARGEQYF. The CDR3 DNA sequence: TGTGCCAGCAGCTCGGGACAGGCGGCCCGGGGTGAGCAGTACTTC.

CDR3 DNA: TGTGCCAGTTCGGAGGGGAACCATGGGGAGCAGTTCTTC. It yields the protein CASSEGNHGEQFF. The gene calls are TRBV6-1 and TRBJ2-1; possibly TRBD2 for D (6 bases). Trimming took 9 bases from V and 10 from J, leaving 19 bases between them. There are 13 residues in the CDR3. CDR1 and CDR2 from the germline V gene are MNHNS and SASEGT.

The J gene is TRBJ1-1, the V gene TRBV6-5, with TRBD1 matching over 7 bases. Germline V CDR1 and CDR2: MNHEY, SVGAGI. There are 14 residues in the CDR3. The V and J ends lost 4 bases and 2 bases, in that order; junction bases with no gene match: 4. The CDR3 nucleotides are TGTGCCAGCAGTTTCGACAGGGTTAACACTGAAGCTTTCTTT. Translating it yields CASSFDRVNTEAFF.

V gene TRBV4-3 combines with J gene TRBJ2-1; D might be TRBD2 (5 bases). The CDR3 loop spans 15 amino acids. V lost 0 bases and J lost 6, with 12 bases in between. Germline-derived CDR1 and CDR2 are LGHNA and YSLEER. The CDR3, as DNA: TGCGCCAGCAGCCAAGATCGGACTCGATTCAATGAGCAGTTCTTC. Residues: CASSQDRTRFNEQFF.

The chain recombines TRBV5-1 with TRBJ1-6; no clear D gene. Per germline, CDR1 SGHRS and CDR2 YFSETQ. Trimming took 0 bases from V and 6 from J, leaving 13 bases between them. There are 16 residues in the CDR3. The CDR3 DNA reads as TGCGCCAGCAGCTTGGACACTACGAGCCCTAATTCACCCCTCCACTTT. Its translation is CASSLDTTSPNSPLHF.

The CDR3 is CAWSVRTVTNYGYTF. The CDR3 bases are TGTGCCTGGAGTGTACGAACAGTAACTAACTATGGCTACACCTTC. J is TRBJ1-2 and V is TRBV30; D is undetermined. The CDR3 extends over 15 amino acids. CDR1 is GTSNPN, CDR2 SVGIG, per germline (reference sequence). The V end lost 0 bases, the J end lost 0 bases, and 11 bases lay between the germline ends.

Concerning this clone: One junction end does not reproduce the germline sequence, and a read error may be involved. The rearrangement links TRBV18 to TRBJ1-1; D gene ambiguous. CDR3 length equals 13 residues. CDR1 is KGHSH, CDR2 LQKENI, per germline. In DNA form, the CDR3 reads TGTGCCAGCTCACCAAGAGGGAACGCTGAAGCTTTCTTT. The encoded protein is CASSPRGNAEAFF.

The table lists this clone with a few counts. The chain joins TRBV7-8 to TRBJ2-3, with D possibly being TRBD2 (5 bases). Germline V gene data show CDR1 as SGHVS and CDR2 as FQNEAQ. Trimming removed 5 bases at V and 4 bases at J, with 13 bases between. The CDR3 extends over 14 amino acids. The CDR3 nucleotides are TGTGCCAGCAGCCTAATCCGGGGAGCAGATACGCAGTATTTT. This codes for CASSLIRGADTQYF.

The chain joins TRBV18 to TRBJ2-7; no firm D call. CDR3 length equals 13 residues. Trimming shortened V by 5 bases and J by 1 base, and 9 bases separated the two germline ends. Germline V gene lookup returns CDR1 KGHSH and CDR2 LQKENI. The CDR3 sequence is CASSSGQSYEQYF. In DNA form, the CDR3 reads TGTGCCAGCTCATCTGGGCAGTCCTACGAGCAGTACTTC.

This chain links TRBV4-1 with TRBJ2-5; D is possibly TRBD2 (6 bases). CDR1 and CDR2 from the germline V gene are MGHRA and YSYEKL. V was clipped by 4 bases and J by 1 base, with 7 bases between them. The CDR3 covers 13 residues. The CDR3 DNA sequence: TGCGCCAGCAGCCCCGGGGGCCAAGAGACCCAGTACTTC. Translation: CASSPGGQETQYF.

This clone came up once. The chain uses TRBV10-3 and TRBJ2-2, with D possibly being TRBD1 (6 bases). V lost 4 bases and J 0 bases, leaving 12 bases between the germline ends. The CDR3 covers 16 residues. CDR1 is ENHRY and CDR2 is SYGVKD in the germline V gene. The CDR3: CAISGMGATNTGELFF. CDR3 DNA sequence: TGTGCCATCAGTGGGATGGGGGCTACGAACACCGGGGAGCTGTTTTTT.

DNA for the CDR3: TGTGCCAGTAAGATTGGCGGGGGGCAAACAGATACGCAGTATTTT. Translating gives CASKIGGGQTDTQYF. The chain has TRBV19 and TRBJ2-3, with TRBD2 identical over 8 bases. The CDR3 consists of 15 residues. Losses at the gene ends were 7 bases for V and 3 bases for J; bases not matched to a gene: 9. CDR1 and CDR2 (germline): LNHDA, SQIVND (reference sequence).

The chain combines TRBV11-2 with TRBJ1-1, with TRBD1 identical over 11 bases. Germline V CDR1 and CDR2: SGHAT, FQNNGV. The CDR3 runs to 17 residues. Trimming at V came to 5 bases and at J to 5 bases, leaving 13 bases not matched to a gene. The CDR3 region is CASSPRTGGAGATEAFF. DNA of the CDR3: TGTGCCAGCAGCCCGAGGACAGGGGGCGCGGGGGCTACTGAAGCTTTCTTT. The whole variable domain, filled in from reference TRBV11-2 and TRBJ1-1, reads EAGVAQSPRYKIIEKRQSVAFWCNPISGHATLYWYQQILGQGPKLLIQFQNNGVVDDSQLPKDRFSAERLKGVDSTLKIQPAKLEDSAVYLCASSPRTGGAGATEAFFGQGTRLTVV.

In the case of this clone: The junction does not match germline at one end; this may be a read error. V gene TRBV7-9 combines with J gene TRBJ1-2; D is possibly TRBD1 (5 bases). Germline V gives CDR1 SEHNR, CDR2 FQNEAQ (reference sequence). The CDR3 consists of 13 residues. This CDR3 is CSSSYRVTAGYTF. CDR3 bases: TGTTCCAGCAGCTACCGAGTGACAGCTGGCTACACCTTC. Full variable domain (remainder filled in from reference TRBV7-9 and TRBJ1-2): DTGVSQNPRHKITKRGQNVTFRCDPISEHNRLYWYRQTLGQGPEFLTYFQNEAQLEKSRLLSDRFSAERPKGSFSTLEIQRTEQGDSAMYLCSSSYRVTAGYTFGSGTRLTVV.

The chain is built from TRBV7-2 and TRBJ2-7; 7 bases match TRBD2. Unmatched junction bases numbered 5, after V lost 5 bases and J lost 7 bases. Germline loops: CDR1 SGHTA, CDR2 FQGNSA. This CDR3 region has 12 residues. CDR3 in amino acids: CASSPSGAEQYF. As DNA, the CDR3 is TGTGCCAGCAGCCCTAGCGGCGCGGAGCAGTACTTC.

This sequence joins TRBV5-8 and TRBJ1-5; D is unclear. This CDR3 contains 11 residues. V gave up 2 bases and J gave up 9 bases, with 6 bases separating them. CDR1 SGHTS and CDR2 YDEGEE come from the germline V gene. The CDR3 sequence is CASSFLGPQHF. CDR3 in DNA: TGTGCCAGCAGCTTCCTCGGGCCCCAGCATTTT.

The chain carries TRBV6-1 and TRBJ2-1; 10 bases map to TRBD2. Germline trimming cut 4 bases from V and 5 bases from J; bases unmatched to any gene: 5. The CDR3 loop spans 15 amino acids. CDR1 MNHNS and CDR2 SASEGT come from the germline V gene. CDR3 region: CASSGLAGDNNEQFF. The CDR3 nucleotides are TGTGCCAGCAGTGGGCTAGCGGGGGACAACAATGAGCAGTTCTTC.

Concerning this clone: Germline is not matched at one junction end, which may reflect a read error. The rearrangement links TRBV7-9 to TRBJ2-7, with D perhaps matching TRBD2 (7 bases). This CDR3 region has 15 residues. Germline V gene data show CDR1 as SEHNR and CDR2 as FQNEAQ (reference sequence). The CDR3 nucleotides are TGTTCCAGCAGCCCCTTCGGGGGGCCCTCCTACGAGCAGTACTTC. Amino acids: CSSSPFGGPSYEQYF.